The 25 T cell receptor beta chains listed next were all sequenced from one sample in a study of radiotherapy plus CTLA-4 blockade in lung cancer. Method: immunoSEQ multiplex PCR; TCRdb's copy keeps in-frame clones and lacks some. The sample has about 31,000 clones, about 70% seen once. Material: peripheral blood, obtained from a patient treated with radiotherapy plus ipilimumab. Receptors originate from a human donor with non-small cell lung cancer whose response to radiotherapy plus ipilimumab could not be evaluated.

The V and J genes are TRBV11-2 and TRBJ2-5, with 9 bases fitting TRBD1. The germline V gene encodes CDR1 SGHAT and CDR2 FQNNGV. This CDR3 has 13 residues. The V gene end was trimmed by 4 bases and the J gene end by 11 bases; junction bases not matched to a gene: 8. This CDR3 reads CASSSGQGGEQYF. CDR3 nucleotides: TGTGCCAGCAGCTCGGGACAGGGTGGGGAGCAGTACTTC.

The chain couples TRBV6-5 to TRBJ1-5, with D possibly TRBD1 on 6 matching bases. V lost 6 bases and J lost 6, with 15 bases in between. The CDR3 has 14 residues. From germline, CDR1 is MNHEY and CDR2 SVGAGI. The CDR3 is CASRMGHGVQPQHF. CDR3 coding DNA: TGTGCCAGCAGGATGGGACACGGGGTTCAGCCCCAGCATTTT.

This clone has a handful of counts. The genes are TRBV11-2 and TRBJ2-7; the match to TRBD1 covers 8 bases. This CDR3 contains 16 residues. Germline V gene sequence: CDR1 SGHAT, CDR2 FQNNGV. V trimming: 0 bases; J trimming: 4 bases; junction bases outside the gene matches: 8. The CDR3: CASSLDGGTGPYEQYF. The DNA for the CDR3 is TGTGCCAGCAGCTTAGATGGGGGGACAGGTCCATACGAGCAGTACTTC.

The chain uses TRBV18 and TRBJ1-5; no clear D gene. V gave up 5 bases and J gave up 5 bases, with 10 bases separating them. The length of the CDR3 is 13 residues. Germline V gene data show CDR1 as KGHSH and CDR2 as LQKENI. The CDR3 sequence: CASSKDGDQPQHF. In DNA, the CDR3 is TGTGCCAGCTCAAAGGACGGGGATCAGCCCCAGCATTTT.

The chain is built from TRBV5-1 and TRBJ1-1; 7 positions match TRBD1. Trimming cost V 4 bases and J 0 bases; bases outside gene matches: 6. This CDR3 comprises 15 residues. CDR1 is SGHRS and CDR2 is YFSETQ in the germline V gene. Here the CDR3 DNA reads TGCGCCAGCAGCCCCGGGACAGCTATGAACACTGAAGCTTTCTTT. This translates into CASSPGTAMNTEAFF.

CDR3 coding DNA: TGTGCCAGCAGCCGAACGGCGGGAATTCTAGCGTCTGTGCGCTACAATGAGCAGTTCTTC. It encodes CASSRTAGILASVRYNEQFF. This chain uses TRBV7-8 with TRBJ2-1, with D possibly TRBD2 on 6 matching bases. V was clipped by 5 bases and J by 3 bases, with 29 bases between them. Germline V lookup: CDR1 SGHVS, CDR2 FQNEAQ. The CDR3 extends over 20 amino acids.

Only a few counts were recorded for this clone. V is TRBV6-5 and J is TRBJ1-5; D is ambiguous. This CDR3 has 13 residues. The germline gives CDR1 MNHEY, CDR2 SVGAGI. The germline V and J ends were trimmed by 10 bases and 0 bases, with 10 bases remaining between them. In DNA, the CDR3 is TGTGCCACCGAGGAGTATAGCAATCAGCCCCAGCATTTT. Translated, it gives CATEEYSNQPQHF.

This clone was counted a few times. The CDR3: CASSQDRTGGYEQYF. The CDR3, as DNA: TGTGCCAGCAGCCAAGACCGGACAGGGGGTTACGAGCAGTACTTC. This chain uses TRBV4-2 with TRBJ2-7; TRBD1 agrees at 10 bases. V gave up 0 bases and J gave up 4 bases; unmatched junction bases: 3. CDR1 and CDR2 from the germline V gene are LGHNA and YNFKEQ. This CDR3 region has 15 residues.

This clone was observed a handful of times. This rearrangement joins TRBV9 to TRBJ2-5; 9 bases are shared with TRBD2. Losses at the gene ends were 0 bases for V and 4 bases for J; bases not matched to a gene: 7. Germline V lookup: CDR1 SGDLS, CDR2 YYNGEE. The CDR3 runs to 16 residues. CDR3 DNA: TGTGCCAGCAGCGTAGAAGGCGGGAGGGCCCCAGAGACCCAGTACTTC. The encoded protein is CASSVEGGRAPETQYF.

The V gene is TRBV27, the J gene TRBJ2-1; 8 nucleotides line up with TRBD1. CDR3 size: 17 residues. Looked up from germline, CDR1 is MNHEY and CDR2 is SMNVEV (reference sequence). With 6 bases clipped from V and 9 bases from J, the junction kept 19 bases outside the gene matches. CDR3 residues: CASSSLMGQVARGEQFF. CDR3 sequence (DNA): TGTGCCAGCAGCTCCTTGATGGGACAGGTCGCCCGGGGTGAGCAGTTCTTC.

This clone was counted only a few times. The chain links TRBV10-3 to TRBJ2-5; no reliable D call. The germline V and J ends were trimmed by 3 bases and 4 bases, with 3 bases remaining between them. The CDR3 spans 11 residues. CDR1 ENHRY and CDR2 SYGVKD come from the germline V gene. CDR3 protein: CAISDRETQYF. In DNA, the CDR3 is TGTGCCATCAGTGACCGAGAGACCCAGTACTTC.

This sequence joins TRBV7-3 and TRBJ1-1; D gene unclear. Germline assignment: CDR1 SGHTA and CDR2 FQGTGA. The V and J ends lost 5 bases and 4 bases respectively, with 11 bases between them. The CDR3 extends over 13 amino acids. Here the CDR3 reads CASSLGLTTEAFF. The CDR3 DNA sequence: TGTGCCAGCAGCCTAGGACTTACCACTGAAGCTTTCTTT. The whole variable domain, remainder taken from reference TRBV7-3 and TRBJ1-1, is GAGVSQTPSNKVTEKGKYVELRCDPISGHTALYWYRQSLGQGPEFLIYFQGTGAADDSGLPNDRFFAVRPEGSVSTLKIQRTERGDSAVYLCASSLGLTTEAFFGQGTRLTVV.

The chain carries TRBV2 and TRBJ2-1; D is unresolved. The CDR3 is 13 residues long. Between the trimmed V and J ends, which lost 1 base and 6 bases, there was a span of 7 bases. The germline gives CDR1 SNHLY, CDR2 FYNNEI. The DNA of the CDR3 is TGTGCCAGCAGTGAAGTAAGCTTCAATGAGCAGTTCTTC. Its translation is CASSEVSFNEQFF.

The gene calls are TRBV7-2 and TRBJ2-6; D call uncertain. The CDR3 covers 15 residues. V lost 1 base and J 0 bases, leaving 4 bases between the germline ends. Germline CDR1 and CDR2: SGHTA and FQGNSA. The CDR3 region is CASSLVRSGANVLTF. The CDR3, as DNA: TGTGCCAGCAGCTTAGTCCGCTCTGGGGCCAACGTCCTGACTTTC.

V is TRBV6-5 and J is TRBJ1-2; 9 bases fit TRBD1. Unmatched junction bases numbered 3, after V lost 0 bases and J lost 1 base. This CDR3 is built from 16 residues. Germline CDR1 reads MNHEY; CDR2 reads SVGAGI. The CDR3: CASSYSGDRVNYGYTF. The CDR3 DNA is TGTGCCAGCAGTTACTCAGGGGACAGGGTTAACTATGGCTACACCTTC.

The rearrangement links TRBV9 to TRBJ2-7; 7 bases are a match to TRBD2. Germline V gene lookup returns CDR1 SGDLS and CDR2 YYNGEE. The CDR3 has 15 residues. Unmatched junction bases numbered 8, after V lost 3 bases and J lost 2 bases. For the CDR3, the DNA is TGTGCCAGCAGCGCGAGGGCTAGCGGAACCTACGAGCAGTACTTC. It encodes CASSARASGTYEQYF.

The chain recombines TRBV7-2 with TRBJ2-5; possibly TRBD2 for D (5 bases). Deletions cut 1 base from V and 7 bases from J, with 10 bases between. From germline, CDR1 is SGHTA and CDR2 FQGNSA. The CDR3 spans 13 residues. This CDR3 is CASSLDFGGTQYF. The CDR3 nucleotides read TGTGCCAGCAGCTTAGATTTTGGAGGGACCCAGTACTTC.

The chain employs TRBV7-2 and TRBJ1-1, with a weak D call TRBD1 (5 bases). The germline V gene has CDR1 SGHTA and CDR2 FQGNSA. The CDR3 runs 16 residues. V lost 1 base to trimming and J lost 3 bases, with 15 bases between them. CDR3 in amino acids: CASSLGGGNRYTEAFF. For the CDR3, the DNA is TGTGCCAGCAGCTTAGGGGGGGGGAACCGATACACTGAAGCTTTCTTT.

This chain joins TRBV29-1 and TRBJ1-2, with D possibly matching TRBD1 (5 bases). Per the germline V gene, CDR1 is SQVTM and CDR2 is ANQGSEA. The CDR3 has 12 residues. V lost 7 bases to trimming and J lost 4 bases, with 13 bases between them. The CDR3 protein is CSAAGIGYGYTF. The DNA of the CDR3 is TGCAGCGCTGCAGGGATCGGCTATGGCTACACCTTC.

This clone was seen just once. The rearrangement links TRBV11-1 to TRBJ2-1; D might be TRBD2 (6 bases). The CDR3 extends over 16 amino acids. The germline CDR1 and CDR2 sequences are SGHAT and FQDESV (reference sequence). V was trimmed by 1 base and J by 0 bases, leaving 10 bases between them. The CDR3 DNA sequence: TGTGCCAGCAGCTTAGGGGAGGTCCGCTCCTACAATGAGCAGTTCTTC. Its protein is CASSLGEVRSYNEQFF.

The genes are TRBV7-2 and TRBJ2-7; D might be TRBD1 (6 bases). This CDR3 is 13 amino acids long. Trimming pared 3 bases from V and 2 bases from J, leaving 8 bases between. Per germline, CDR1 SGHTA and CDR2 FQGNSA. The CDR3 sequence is CASSFNRAYEQYF. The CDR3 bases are TGTGCCAGCAGCTTTAACAGGGCCTACGAGCAGTACTTC.

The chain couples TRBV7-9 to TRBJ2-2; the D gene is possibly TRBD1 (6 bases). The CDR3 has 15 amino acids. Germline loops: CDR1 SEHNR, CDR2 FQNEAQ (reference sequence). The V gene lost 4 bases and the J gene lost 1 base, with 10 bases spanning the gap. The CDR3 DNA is TGTGCCAGCAGCTGGACAGACCGGAACACCGGGGAGCTGTTTTTT. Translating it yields CASSWTDRNTGELFF.

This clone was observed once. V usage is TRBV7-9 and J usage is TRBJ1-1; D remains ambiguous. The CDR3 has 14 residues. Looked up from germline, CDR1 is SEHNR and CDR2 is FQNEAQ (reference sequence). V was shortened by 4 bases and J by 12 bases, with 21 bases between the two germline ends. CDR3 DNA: TGTGCCAGCAGCTCGTACCCGGGTACCGGAGGTCCTTTCTTT. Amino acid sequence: CASSSYPGTGGPFF.

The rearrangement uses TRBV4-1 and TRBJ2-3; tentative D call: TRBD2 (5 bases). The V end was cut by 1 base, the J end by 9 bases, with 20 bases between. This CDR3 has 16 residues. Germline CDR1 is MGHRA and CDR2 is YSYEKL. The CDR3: CASSQGAASGIATQYF. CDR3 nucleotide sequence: TGCGCCAGCAGCCAAGGGGCCGCTTCTGGGATAGCGACGCAGTATTTT.

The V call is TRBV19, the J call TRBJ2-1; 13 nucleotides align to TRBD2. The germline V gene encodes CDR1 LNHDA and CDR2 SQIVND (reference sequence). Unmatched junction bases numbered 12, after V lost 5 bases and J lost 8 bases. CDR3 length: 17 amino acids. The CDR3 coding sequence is TGTGCCAGTAGTTCCCCCCGGACTAGCGGGAGTGGGGATGAGCAGTTCTTC. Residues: CASSSPRTSGSGDEQFF.